This T cell receptor beta chain was captured in a study of cytomegalovirus exposure and HLA in healthy donors. As for the study in general: Of approximately 400 genotyped donors, 70% to 85% clustered with self-reported Caucasian donors. Study conclusions and caveats: An observed cluster of highly shared sequence variants was recorded as a likely sequencing artifact.

CDR3 length equals 15 residues. CDR1 and CDR2 (germline): LNHNV, YYDKDF (reference sequence). Trimming removed 1 base at V and 6 bases at J, with 16 bases between. The PCR used 60 Vbeta and 13 Jbeta primers. Sequencing used immunoSEQ multiplex PCR; TCRdb keeps in-frame clones, though not all of them. Of more than 150,000 clones detected, more than 70% appear once; the ten largest clones hold 1.2% to 1.5%. Notes on this clone: The antigen is not known.

J is TRBJ2-7 and V is TRBV15, with D maybe TRBD2 (5 bases). The sequenced material came from PBMCs. This receptor was obtained from a girl aged 5-17 years in good health and CMV-seropositive. The CDR3 DNA is TGTGCCACCAGCAGAGCGCGGGCCGAGCGTTTCGAGCAGTACTTC. Translating gives CATSRARAERFEQYF. Combining the CDR3 with reference TRBV15 and TRBJ2-7 gives the whole variable domain DAMVIQNPRYQVTQFGKPVTLSCSQTLNHNVMYWYQQKSSQAPKLLFHYYDKDFNNEADTPDNFQSRRPNTSFCFLDIRSPGLGDTAMYLCATSRARAERFEQYFGPGTRLTVT.